Sequencing of this TCR beta chain was carried out in a study of blood T cell repertoires in COVID-19. Study as a whole: There were acute and convalescent COVID-19 samples, and they came from the United States, Italy and Spain. Sample material is recorded as cDNA or gDNA derived from T cells, B-cell-depleted T cells, or PBMCs.

As originally analysed: Cell counts per sample came from amplifying reference gene primers. The method was immunoSEQ multiplex PCR; TCRdb's version includes in-frame clones alone and lacks a portion of them. V, J and clone size reflect that table, while D and trimming were determined from the DNA. The sample has around 72,000 clones, approximately 87% seen once. The specimen was peripheral blood. This TCR came from a woman of 80 years or more with acute or convalescent COVID-19.

The CDR3 reads CASSQWGGAGDTQYF. The CDR3 nucleotides are TGTGCCAGCAGCCAATGGGGGGGGGCAGGGGATACGCAGTATTTT. This chain joins TRBV3-1 (or the pseudogene TRBV3-2) and TRBJ2-3; possibly TRBD2 for D (7 bases). Germline loops: CDR1 LGHDT, CDR2 YNNKEL (reference sequence). This CDR3 comprises 15 residues. Trimming left V 2 bases short and J 6 bases short, with 15 bases between.